The entry below describes one T cell receptor beta chain. This sample stems from a study of T cell responses to AZD1222 COVID-19 vaccine. Sequencing was performed with immunoSEQ multiplex PCR; in TCRdb, only in-frame clones are kept and a portion is missing. Of under 150,000 clones in the sample, around nine tenths were seen once. The TCR originated in an adult who received the AZD1222 COVID-19 vaccine. This sample comprised peripheral blood, obtained 28 days after the second AZD1222 dose.

This CDR3 reads CASRLTGGKETQYF. CDR3 nucleotide sequence: TGTGCCAGCAGGTTGACGGGGGGGAAAGAGACCCAGTACTTC. The J gene is TRBJ2-5, the V gene TRBV5-4; 8 nucleotides align to TRBD2. The CDR3 totals 14 residues. V shed 5 bases and J 3 bases; nucleotides not matched to a gene: 6. The germline CDR1 and CDR2 sequences are SGHNT and YYREEE (reference sequence).